This is a list of T cell receptor beta chains from one sample in a study of T-cell memory formation after mild COVID-19. Via MiXCR, TCRdb re-called the 5' RACE reads, giving one row per CDR3 protein. The data hold more than 75,000 distinct CDR3 sequences, with approximately 14% observed a single time. Source material: PBMCs or a T cell subset sorted from them (not recorded which). These receptors were collected from an adult woman who had mild COVID-19 (a few samples of this study predate the infection). Cell type and time point are not known. The CDR3 runs from the conserved cysteine through the conserved F or W. The D gene is left open where the match is weak. Size tells how often a clone was seen (once, few, many) or the class of an expanded clone, and some rows leave it out.

size: -; V: TRBV18; D: TRBD1; J: TRBJ2-5; CDR3: CASSLSTGPNQETQYF; DNA: TGTGCCAGCTCACTCTCGACAGGGCCTAACCAAGAGACCCAGTACTTC
size: few; V: TRBV4-1; D: -; J: TRBJ2-7; CDR3: CASSQGLPSSYEQYF; DNA: TGCGCCAGCAGCCAAGGATTGCCCAGCTCCTACGAGCAGTACTTC
size: few; V: TRBV29-1; D: TRBD1; J: TRBJ2-7; CDR3: CSANLEDRGTYEQYF; DNA: TGCAGCGCGAACCTGGAGGACAGGGGCACCTACGAGCAGTACTTC
size: few; V: TRBV3-1; D: -; J: TRBJ2-5; CDR3: CASNPSTGEETQYF; DNA: TGTGCCAGCAACCCCTCGACCGGGGAAGAGACCCAGTACTTC
size: few; V: TRBV10-3; D: -; J: TRBJ1-1; CDR3: CAISETEGDTEAFF; DNA: TGTGCCATCAGTGAGACGGAGGGTGACACTGAAGCTTTCTTT
size: few; V: TRBV3-1; D: TRBD1; J: TRBJ2-7; CDR3: CASSEQTETGIREQYF; DNA: TGTGCCAGCAGCGAACAAACTGAGACAGGGATTCGCGAGCAGTACTTC
size: -; V: TRBV29-1; D: -; J: TRBJ1-2; CDR3: CSVGPGELNYGYTF; DNA: TGCAGCGTTGGTCCGGGGGAACTTAACTATGGCTACACCTTC
size: -; V: TRBV5-5; D: -; J: TRBJ1-6; CDR3: CASSFQGSSYNSPLHF; DNA: TGTGCCAGCAGCTTTCAGGGGAGCTCCTATAATTCACCCCTCCACTTT
size: -; V: TRBV11-3; D: -; J: TRBJ1-5; CDR3: CATPRRSRNSNQPQHF; DNA: TGTGCCACCCCAAGGAGGTCGAGAAATAGCAATCAGCCCCAGCATTTT
size: many; V: TRBV24-1; D: -; J: TRBJ2-1; CDR3: CATSDFGRASYNEQFF; DNA: TGTGCCACCAGTGATTTTGGCAGGGCTAGCTACAATGAGCAGTTCTTC
size: -; V: TRBV11-1; D: -; J: TRBJ1-1; CDR3: CASSLSRGIGRNTEAFF; DNA: TGTGCCAGCAGTCTTTCCCGAGGGATCGGGAGGAACACTGAAGCTTTCTTT
size: -; V: TRBV4-1; D: TRBD1; J: TRBJ1-5; CDR3: CASSPSGQVDSNQPQHF; DNA: TGCGCCAGCAGCCCCTCGGGACAGGTCGATAGCAATCAGCCCCAGCATTTT
size: -; V: TRBV6-5; D: TRBD2; J: TRBJ2-1; CDR3: CASRLYGGGSYNEQFF; DNA: TGTGCCAGCAGACTCTACGGCGGGGGTTCCTACAATGAGCAGTTCTTC
size: -; V: TRBV7-9; D: TRBD1; J: TRBJ1-2; CDR3: CASSLADGTGTSWGTYGYTF; DNA: TGTGCCAGCAGCTTAGCTGACGGGACAGGAACCTCCTGGGGGACTTATGGCTACACCTTC
size: -; V: TRBV7-9; D: -; J: TRBJ1-3; CDR3: CASSPTYGTQPGNTIYF; DNA: TGTGCCAGCAGCCCTACTTACGGGACACAACCCGGAAACACCATATATTTT
size: -; V: TRBV24-1; D: TRBD2; J: TRBJ2-1; CDR3: CATSDLLAGGIGEQFF; DNA: TGTGCCACCAGTGATTTACTGGCGGGGGGGATCGGTGAGCAGTTCTTC
size: -; V: TRBV7-9; D: TRBD2; J: TRBJ2-3; CDR3: CASSLVWRESTDTQYF; DNA: TGTGCCAGCAGCTTAGTGTGGCGGGAGAGCACAGATACGCAGTATTTT
size: few; V: TRBV2; D: TRBD1; J: TRBJ2-7; CDR3: CASSPGTGSSYEQYF; DNA: TGTGCCAGCAGTCCCGGGACAGGCAGCTCCTACGAGCAGTACTTC
size: few; V: TRBV9; D: TRBD1; J: TRBJ1-2; CDR3: CASKAERGQANYGYTF; DNA: TGTGCCAGCAAAGCGGAGAGGGGACAGGCTAACTATGGCTACACCTTC
size: -; V: TRBV4-1; D: -; J: TRBJ2-1; CDR3: CASSPGMGADEQFF; DNA: TGCGCCAGCAGCCCGGGGATGGGGGCGGATGAGCAGTTCTTC
size: -; V: TRBV12-3/TRBV12-4; D: TRBD2; J: TRBJ2-2; CDR3: CASSQRASGTGELFF; DNA: TGTGCCAGCAGTCAAAGAGCTAGCGGCACCGGGGAGCTGTTTTTT
size: -; V: TRBV11-1; D: -; J: TRBJ2-7; CDR3: CASSLKDPGYEQYF; DNA: TGTGCCAGCAGCTTAAAGGACCCTGGGTACGAGCAGTACTTC
size: few; V: TRBV7-9; D: -; J: TRBJ1-1; CDR3: CASSLADIEAFF; DNA: TGTGCCAGCAGCTTAGCTGACATCGAAGCTTTCTTT
size: -; V: TRBV9; D: -; J: TRBJ1-1; CDR3: CASSFSTGGTEAFF; DNA: TGTGCCAGCAGCTTCTCAACCGGGGGCACTGAAGCTTTCTTT
size: -; V: TRBV13; D: -; J: TRBJ2-1; CDR3: CASSLGKDNEQFF; DNA: TGTGCCAGCAGCTTAGGAAAGGACAATGAGCAGTTCTTC
size: -; V: TRBV7-9; D: TRBD1; J: TRBJ1-1; CDR3: CASSLVGQGGAEAFF; DNA: TGTGCCAGCAGCTTAGTAGGGCAGGGGGGCGCTGAAGCTTTCTTT
size: few; V: TRBV12-3/TRBV12-4; D: -; J: TRBJ2-3; CDR3: CASSLRSGTDTQYF; DNA: TGTGCCAGCAGTTTACGGAGCGGCACAGATACGCAGTATTTT
size: -; V: TRBV15; D: TRBD1; J: TRBJ2-6; CDR3: CATSTGDSRSGANVLTF; DNA: TGTGCCACCAGCACAGGGGACAGCCGATCGGGGGCCAACGTCCTGACTTTC
size: many; V: TRBV18; D: TRBD2; J: TRBJ2-1; CDR3: CASSPKWSTSGRLESYNEQFF; DNA: TGTGCCAGCTCACCAAAATGGTCGACTAGCGGGAGATTGGAGTCCTACAATGAGCAGTTCTTC
size: few; V: TRBV5-8; D: -; J: TRBJ2-5; CDR3: CASSLGWSSREETQYF; DNA: TGTGCCAGCAGCTTGGGATGGTCTAGCCGGGAAGAGACCCAGTACTTC
size: few; V: TRBV4-3; D: TRBD1; J: TRBJ2-7; CDR3: CASSQRPGQPYEQYF; DNA: TGCGCCAGCAGCCAACGGCCGGGACAGCCCTACGAGCAGTACTTC
size: few; V: TRBV11-2; D: TRBD1; J: TRBJ1-4; CDR3: CASSPRTGAENEKLFF; DNA: TGTGCCAGCAGCCCGCGGACAGGGGCAGAAAATGAAAAACTGTTTTTT
size: few; V: TRBV6-5; D: -; J: TRBJ2-2; CDR3: CASSPGTHHFTGELFF; DNA: TGTGCCAGCAGCCCCGGGACTCATCATTTCACCGGGGAGCTGTTTTTT
size: few; V: TRBV20-1; D: -; J: TRBJ2-7; CDR3: CSAREEVYEQYF; DNA: TGCAGTGCTAGAGAGGAAGTCTACGAGCAGTACTTC
size: -; V: TRBV7-9; D: -; J: TRBJ2-7; CDR3: CASSSEYEQYF; DNA: TGTGCCAGCAGCTCCGAGTACGAGCAGTACTTC
size: few; V: TRBV28; D: TRBD2; J: TRBJ2-5; CDR3: CASSLSGRAVETQYF; DNA: TGTGCCAGCAGTTTAAGCGGGAGGGCCGTAGAGACCCAGTACTTC
size: -; V: TRBV7-9; D: -; J: TRBJ1-6; CDR3: CASSAEGGSNSPLHF; DNA: TGTGCCAGCAGCGCCGAGGGGGGTTCGAATTCACCCCTCCACTTT